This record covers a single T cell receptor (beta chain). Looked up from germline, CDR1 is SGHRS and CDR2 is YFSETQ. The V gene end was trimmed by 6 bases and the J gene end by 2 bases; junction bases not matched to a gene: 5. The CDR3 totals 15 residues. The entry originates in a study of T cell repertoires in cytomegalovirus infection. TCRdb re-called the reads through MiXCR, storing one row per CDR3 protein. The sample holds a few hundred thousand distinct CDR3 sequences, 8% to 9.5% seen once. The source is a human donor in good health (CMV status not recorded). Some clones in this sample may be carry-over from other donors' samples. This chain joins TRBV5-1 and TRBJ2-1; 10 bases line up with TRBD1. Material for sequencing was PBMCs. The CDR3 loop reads CASKQGTGAYNEQFF. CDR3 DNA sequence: TGCGCCAGCAAGCAGGGGACAGGGGCCTACAATGAGCAGTTCTTC.